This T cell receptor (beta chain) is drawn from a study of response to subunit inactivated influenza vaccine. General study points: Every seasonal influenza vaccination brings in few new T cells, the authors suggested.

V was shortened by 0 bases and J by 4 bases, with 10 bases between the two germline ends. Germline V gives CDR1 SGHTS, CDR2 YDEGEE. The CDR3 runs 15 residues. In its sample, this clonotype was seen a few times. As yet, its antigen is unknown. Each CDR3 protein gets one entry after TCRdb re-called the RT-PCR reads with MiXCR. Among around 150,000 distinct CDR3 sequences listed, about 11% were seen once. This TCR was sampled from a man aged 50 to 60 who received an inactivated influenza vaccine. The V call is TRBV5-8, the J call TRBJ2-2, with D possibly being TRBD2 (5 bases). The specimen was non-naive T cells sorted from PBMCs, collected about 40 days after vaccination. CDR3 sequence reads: CASSLVAAATGELFF. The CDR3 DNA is TGTGCCAGCAGCTTGGTCGCAGCGGCCACCGGGGAGCTGTTTTTT.